The 14 T cell receptor beta chains presented below share a single source sample, sequenced in a study of control samples from healthy donors and cancer patients. TCRdb keeps only in-frame clones here, not all; method: immunoSEQ multiplex PCR. The table shows roughly 170,000 clones, with 85% to 95% occurring only once. The source material was blood. Source of these receptors: a young man in good health.

The V call is TRBV5-4, the J call TRBJ2-3; D is uncertain. V lost 0 bases and J 8 bases, leaving 4 bases between the germline ends. The CDR3 has 11 residues. Germline-derived CDR1 and CDR2 are SGHNT and YYREEE (reference sequence). CDR3 region: CASSLEGTQYF. DNA of the CDR3: TGTGCCAGCAGCTTGGAAGGTACGCAGTATTTT.

This clone was detected once. The J gene is TRBJ2-7, the V gene TRBV10-3, with 8 bases aligning to TRBD1. V shed 6 bases, J shed 6 bases, and the junction held 16 bases outside the gene matches. CDR3 length: 16 amino acids. Germline V lookup: CDR1 ENHRY, CDR2 SYGVKD. The CDR3 bases are TGTGCCATCAGCCCATCCGGACAGGGTGGCTTGGGCGAGCAGTACTTC. This sequence encodes CAISPSGQGGLGEQYF.

J is TRBJ2-1 and V is TRBV2; possible D gene TRBD2, 5 bases. CDR1 is SNHLY and CDR2 is FYNNEI in the germline V gene. This CDR3 comprises 12 residues. The germline V and J ends were trimmed by 6 bases and 9 bases, with 12 bases remaining between them. The CDR3 loop reads CASSASIGEQFF. CDR3 DNA: TGTGCCAGCAGCGCTAGCATCGGTGAGCAGTTCTTC.

The rearrangement links TRBV14 to TRBJ1-6; 7 bases align to TRBD1. This CDR3 contains 16 residues. Trimming cost V 4 bases and J 0 bases; bases outside gene matches: 3. From germline, CDR1 is SGHDN and CDR2 FVKESK. CDR3 coding DNA: TGTGCCAGCAGCCTCAGGGGGAGCTCCTATAATTCACCCCTCCACTTT. Its protein product is CASSLRGSSYNSPLHF.

The chain carries TRBV24-1 and TRBJ2-1, with TRBD1 matching 10 bases. This CDR3 has 15 amino acids. Germline assignment: CDR1 KGHDR and CDR2 SFDVKD. J gave up 8 bases and V 3 bases, and 6 bases lay outside the gene matches. CDR3 region: CATSDPGTGDDEQFF. The CDR3 DNA is TGTGCCACCAGTGATCCCGGGACAGGGGACGATGAGCAGTTCTTC.

The rearrangement links TRBV7-3 to TRBJ2-3; D gene ambiguous. The CDR3 consists of 13 residues. Trimming cost V 4 bases and J 7 bases, with 12 bases left between them. CDR1 is SGHTA and CDR2 is FQGTGA in the germline V gene. The CDR3 loop is CASSSLPRNTQYF. For the CDR3, the DNA is TGTGCCAGCAGCTCCCTCCCGAGGAATACGCAGTATTTT.

The chain employs TRBV5-1 and TRBJ1-1; D might be TRBD1 (5 bases). Trimming took 0 bases from V and 5 from J, leaving 11 bases between them. The CDR3 runs 14 residues. Germline V CDR1 and CDR2: SGHRS, YFSETQ. The CDR3 spells CASSLGGEGTEAFF. CDR3 nucleotides: TGCGCCAGCAGCTTGGGCGGCGAGGGGACTGAAGCTTTCTTT. The complete variable domain, with remaining parts taken from reference TRBV5-1 and TRBJ1-1, reads KAGVTQTPRYLIKTRGQQVTLSCSPISGHRSVSWYQQTPGQGLQFLFEYFSETQRNKGNFPGRFSGRQFSNSRSEMNVSTLELGDSALYLCASSLGGEGTEAFFGQGTRLTVV.

The chain is built from TRBV30 and TRBJ2-3; the D is unclear. V gave up 3 bases and J gave up 5 bases, with 9 bases separating them. The V gene's germline CDR1 is GTSNPN and CDR2 SVGIG (reference sequence). This CDR3 comprises 12 residues. The CDR3 spells CAWRIGRDTQYF. In nucleotides, the CDR3 is TGTGCCTGGAGGATAGGTAGAGATACGCAGTATTTT. Full variable domain (rest looked up from reference TRBV30 and TRBJ2-3): SQTIHQWPATLVQPVGSPLSLECTVEGTSNPNLYWYRQAAGRGLQLLFYSVGIGQISSEVPQNLSASRPQDRQFILSSKKLLLSDSGFYLCAWRIGRDTQYFGPGTRLTVL.

This chain joins TRBV18 and TRBJ1-3, with D hard to call. Germline V gene data show CDR1 as KGHSH and CDR2 as LQKENI. Trimming removed 5 bases from V and 8 bases from J, with 19 bases in between. This CDR3 is 15 amino acids long. CDR3 nucleotide sequence: TGTGCCAGCTCATTTTACGAGACGGCTTCGGACACCATATATTTT. This sequence encodes CASSFYETASDTIYF.

The chain recombines TRBV18 with TRBJ1-1; the D gene is possibly TRBD1 (6 bases). Deletions cut 5 bases from V and 5 bases from J, with 12 bases between. The CDR3 runs 13 residues. Per germline, CDR1 KGHSH and CDR2 LQKENI. Here the CDR3 DNA reads TGTGCCAGCTCAACACAGGGCGGGACTGAAGCTTTCTTT. Translating gives CASSTQGGTEAFF.

V usage is TRBV18 and J usage is TRBJ2-3; D call uncertain. The V gene's germline CDR1 is KGHSH and CDR2 LQKENI. The V end lost 3 bases, the J end lost 1 base, and 11 bases lay between the germline ends. The CDR3 covers 15 residues. The CDR3 DNA sequence: TGTGCCAGCTCACCCACGCGCCCGGGCACAGATACGCAGTATTTT. As protein: CASSPTRPGTDTQYF. Looking up the rest from reference TRBV18 and TRBJ2-3 gives the full variable domain: NAGVMQNPRHLVRRRGQEARLRCSPMKGHSHVYWYRQLPEEGLKFMVYLQKENIIDESGMPKERFSAEFPKEGPSILRIQQVVRGDSAAYFCASSPTRPGTDTQYFGPGTRLTVL.

The V gene is TRBV5-1, the J gene TRBJ2-7, with 7 bases fitting TRBD1. J was trimmed by 3 bases and V by 3 bases; bases with no gene match: 6. The CDR3 length is 14 residues. The germline V gene has CDR1 SGHRS and CDR2 YFSETQ. CDR3 bases: TGCGCCAGCAGCTCTGGGACAGTGAACTACGAGCAGTACTTC. The encoded protein is CASSSGTVNYEQYF.

V is TRBV5-1 and J is TRBJ1-4; D gene unclear. V lost 0 bases and J lost 8, with 14 bases in between. CDR1 and CDR2 (germline): SGHRS, YFSETQ. This CDR3 has 15 residues. CDR3 sequence: CASSLARARGEKLFF. Here the CDR3 DNA reads TGCGCCAGCAGCTTGGCGCGTGCTCGAGGGGAAAAACTGTTTTTT.

The gene calls are TRBV6-1 and TRBJ1-5; tentative D call: TRBD1 (6 bases). The CDR3 has 15 residues. The germline V gene encodes CDR1 MNHNS and CDR2 SASEGT. The ends were cut back, 2 bases at V and 1 base at J, with 9 bases in the middle. The CDR3 nucleotides are TGTGCCAGCAGTGAACAGGGGTCCAGCAATCAGCCCCAGCATTTT. Translated: CASSEQGSSNQPQHF.